The source of this T cell receptor beta chain is a study of shared clonotypes between healthy human individuals. The CD8 memory sample joined CD45RO+ cells and CCR7-negative CD45RA+ cells. In the sorted-subset replicate PCRs, 200 ng DNA, 29,000 or so T cell genomes, was used. The data were produced by immunoSEQ multiplex PCR, yet TCRdb's version contains in-frame clones alone and is incomplete. The table records approximately 82,000 clones, about 65% of them present only once. Study outcomes and limitations: A generally larger estimated richness was seen in naive subsets than in memory subsets.

V dropped 0 bases and J dropped 4 bases, with 7 bases sitting between them. Per germline, CDR1 SGHRS and CDR2 YFSETQ. This CDR3 has 13 residues. On this clone: Its specificity is unknown.

The gene calls are TRBV5-1 and TRBJ1-1; D gene uncertain. The TCR sequence derives from a man aged 25 to 45 in good health. Input material: memory CD8+ T cells sorted from blood. Stated subset: CD45RO+ cells pooled with CCR7-negative TemRA cells. CDR3 loop: CASSLGATTEAFF. In DNA form, the CDR3 reads TGCGCCAGCAGCTTGGGGGCCACCACTGAAGCTTTCTTT. The complete variable domain, with remaining parts taken from reference TRBV5-1 and TRBJ1-1, reads KAGVTQTPRYLIKTRGQQVTLSCSPISGHRSVSWYQQTPGQGLQFLFEYFSETQRNKGNFPGRFSGRQFSNSRSEMNVSTLELGDSALYLCASSLGATTEAFFGQGTRLTVV.